This T cell receptor (beta chain) was recovered during a study of siplizumab effects on memory and regulatory T cells. Study-level findings and limits: Apparently more diverse than memory cells, naive T cells also seemed major alloresponse contributors. The authors did not confirm suppressive function in proliferating Tregs from siplizumab cultures. Proliferating CD4+ or CD8+ clones, roughly 80-96% of them, lacked an assignable naive or memory phenotype.

Repertoires were generated with immunoSEQ multiplex PCR, while TCRdb's copy carries only in-frame clones and drops some. This sample has tens of thousands of clones, with 90% to 98% found just once. The CDR3 is 15 amino acids. The ends lost 4 bases at V and 5 bases at J; junction bases unmatched: 6. Germline V gene data show CDR1 as LNHDA and CDR2 as SQIVND (reference sequence). On this clone itself: Antigen specificity is unknown.

The source is a human donor in good health. The source material was naive CD8+ T cells sorted from blood. The chain combines TRBV19 with TRBJ2-7; 12 bases map to TRBD2. CDR3 in DNA: TGTGCCAGTAGTAGGACTAGCGGGGTGGGCGACGAGCAGTACTTC. Protein: CASSRTSGVGDEQYF.